The rows below give T cell receptor beta chains drawn from one sample of a study of regulatory T cells in long-lasting Graves disease. Using its own MiXCR run on the multiplex PCR reads, TCRdb lists one record per CDR3 protein. The profile shows about 300,000 distinct CDR3 sequences, 20% to 25% of them singletons. Sequencing used peripheral blood mononuclear cells (PBMCs), obtained when the disease was refractory, from a patient treated with antithyroid drugs. The receptors were sampled from a female donor with Graves disease. Both conserved end residues are part of each CDR3. Each record gives: V gene, CDR3 length, clone size, J gene, D gene, CDR3 protein, CDR3 DNA. The D gene is left open where the match is weak. Size values are once, few and many counts, or a class for expanded clones, and some rows have none.

v_gene: TRBV7-3
len: 16
abundance: .
j_gene: TRBJ1-1
d_gene: .
CDR3aa: CASSLNSLGVDTEAFF
CDR3nt: TGTGCCAGCAGCTTAAATTCATTAGGGGTTGACACTGAAGCTTTCTTT

v_gene: TRBV7-2
len: 15
abundance: .
j_gene: TRBJ2-5
d_gene: TRBD1
CDR3aa: CASSSTGTGKETQYF
CDR3nt: TGTGCCAGCAGCTCCACCGGGACAGGCAAAGAGACCCAGTACTTC

v_gene: TRBV20-1
len: 16
abundance: .
j_gene: TRBJ1-5
d_gene: .
CDR3aa: CSAREWGEGDYQPQHF
CDR3nt: TGCAGTGCTAGAGAATGGGGTGAAGGGGATTATCAGCCCCAGCATTTT

v_gene: TRBV9
len: 16
abundance: .
j_gene: TRBJ2-2
d_gene: .
CDR3aa: CASSVAILANTGELFF
CDR3nt: TGTGCCAGCAGCGTAGCAATATTAGCTAACACCGGGGAGCTGTTTTTT

v_gene: TRBV9
len: 12
abundance: many
j_gene: TRBJ1-2
d_gene: TRBD1
CDR3aa: CASSRDRDGYTF
CDR3nt: TGTGCCAGCAGCCGGGACAGGGACGGCTACACCTTC

v_gene: TRBV5-1
len: 16
abundance: few
j_gene: TRBJ1-1
d_gene: TRBD1
CDR3aa: CASSLYRDRGSTEAFF
CDR3nt: TGCGCCAGCAGCTTGTACCGGGACAGGGGGTCTACTGAAGCTTTCTTT

v_gene: TRBV10-2
len: 16
abundance: many
j_gene: TRBJ2-7
d_gene: TRBD2
CDR3aa: CASSESWTREGLEQYF
CDR3nt: TGCGCCAGCAGTGAATCTTGGACGCGGGAGGGCCTCGAGCAGTACTTC

v_gene: TRBV9
len: 16
abundance: few
j_gene: TRBJ1-1
d_gene: TRBD1
CDR3aa: CASSGRDRVTGTEAFF
CDR3nt: TGTGCCAGCAGCGGCCGGGACAGGGTCACGGGAACTGAAGCTTTCTTT

v_gene: TRBV12-3/TRBV12-4
len: 14
abundance: many
j_gene: TRBJ2-4
d_gene: .
CDR3aa: CASSFLQDKNIQYF
CDR3nt: TGTGCCAGCAGTTTCCTCCAGGACAAAAACATTCAGTACTTC

v_gene: TRBV4-1
len: 14
abundance: .
j_gene: TRBJ2-2
d_gene: .
CDR3aa: CASSRMQGPGEPFF
CDR3nt: TGCGCCAGCAGCCGAATGCAAGGTCCCGGGGAGCCGTTTTTT

v_gene: TRBV18
len: 12
abundance: many
j_gene: TRBJ2-5
d_gene: .
CDR3aa: CASSQERETQYF
CDR3nt: TGTGCCAGCTCACAAGAGCGGGAGACCCAGTACTTC

v_gene: TRBV27
len: 12
abundance: many
j_gene: TRBJ1-6
d_gene: .
CDR3aa: CASGEQGSPLHF
CDR3nt: TGTGCCAGCGGTGAACAGGGTTCACCCCTCCACTTT

v_gene: TRBV7-9
len: 13
abundance: .
j_gene: TRBJ2-2
d_gene: .
CDR3aa: CASSLSYTGELFF
CDR3nt: TGTGCCAGCAGCTTAAGTTACACCGGGGAGCTGTTTTTT

v_gene: TRBV28
len: 12
abundance: many
j_gene: TRBJ2-7
d_gene: .
CDR3aa: CASSEGVYEQYF
CDR3nt: TGTGCCAGCAGTGAGGGGGTCTACGAGCAGTACTTC

v_gene: TRBV19
len: 14
abundance: .
j_gene: TRBJ1-1
d_gene: TRBD1
CDR3aa: CASSMDRVNTEAFF
CDR3nt: TGTGCCAGTAGCATGGACAGGGTGAACACTGAAGCTTTCTTT

v_gene: TRBV5-1
len: 14
abundance: many
j_gene: TRBJ1-2
d_gene: .
CDR3aa: CASSLETPLYGYTF
CDR3nt: TGCGCCAGCAGCTTGGAGACGCCCCTATATGGCTACACCTTC

v_gene: TRBV7-9
len: 13
abundance: few
j_gene: TRBJ1-4
d_gene: TRBD1
CDR3aa: CASSGTGHEKLFF
CDR3nt: TGTGCCAGCAGTGGGACAGGGCATGAAAAACTGTTTTTT

v_gene: TRBV20-1
len: 16
abundance: few
j_gene: TRBJ2-7
d_gene: TRBD2
CDR3aa: CSARDRIGGTDGERYF
CDR3nt: TGCAGTGCTAGAGATCGGATCGGGGGGACCGATGGGGAGCGGTACTTC

v_gene: TRBV28
len: 15
abundance: many
j_gene: TRBJ2-7
d_gene: .
CDR3aa: CASSPGTPSSYEQYF
CDR3nt: TGTGCCAGCAGTCCCGGGACCCCAAGCTCCTACGAGCAGTACTTC

v_gene: TRBV20-1
len: 12
abundance: .
j_gene: TRBJ2-2
d_gene: .
CDR3aa: CSAPQGAGELFF
CDR3nt: TGCAGTGCTCCACAGGGAGCCGGGGAGCTGTTTTTT

v_gene: TRBV7-2
len: 16
abundance: .
j_gene: TRBJ2-3
d_gene: .
CDR3aa: CASSPQGTGPRYTQYF
CDR3nt: TGTGCCAGCAGCCCACAGGGTACGGGACCCCGCTATACGCAGTATTTT

v_gene: TRBV2
len: 14
abundance: many
j_gene: TRBJ2-2
d_gene: .
CDR3aa: CASSEPQGHGELFF
CDR3nt: TGTGCCAGCAGTGAACCCCAGGGTCACGGGGAGCTGTTTTTT

v_gene: TRBV6-1
len: 17
abundance: many
j_gene: TRBJ2-7
d_gene: .
CDR3aa: CASSEALRNFSSYEQYF
CDR3nt: TGTGCCAGCAGTGAAGCACTAAGAAACTTCTCATCCTACGAGCAGTACTTC

v_gene: TRBV7-2
len: 12
abundance: many
j_gene: TRBJ1-2
d_gene: .
CDR3aa: CASSLDHYGYTF
CDR3nt: TGTGCCAGCAGCTTGGACCATTATGGCTACACCTTC

v_gene: TRBV11-2
len: 14
abundance: .
j_gene: TRBJ2-5
d_gene: TRBD1
CDR3aa: CASTTGQVRETQYF
CDR3nt: TGTGCCAGCACCACCGGACAGGTTCGGGAGACCCAGTACTTC

v_gene: TRBV4-3
len: 16
abundance: few
j_gene: TRBJ2-7
d_gene: TRBD2
CDR3aa: CASSQDRLAAAYEQYF
CDR3nt: TGCGCCAGCAGCCAAGATCGACTAGCGGCCGCCTACGAGCAGTACTTC

v_gene: TRBV7-2
len: 16
abundance: .
j_gene: TRBJ2-3
d_gene: TRBD2
CDR3aa: CASSNEAGLSTDTQYF
CDR3nt: TGTGCCAGCAGCAACGAAGCGGGACTCAGCACAGATACGCAGTATTTT

v_gene: TRBV11-2
len: 18
abundance: many
j_gene: TRBJ2-7
d_gene: TRBD2
CDR3aa: CASSALTMTSGIVYEQYF
CDR3nt: TGTGCCAGCAGCGCCCTAACTATGACTAGCGGGATAGTATACGAGCAGTACTTC

v_gene: TRBV4-3
len: 12
abundance: .
j_gene: TRBJ1-1
d_gene: .
CDR3aa: CASGTLNTEAFF
CDR3nt: TGCGCCAGCGGTACCTTGAACACTGAAGCTTTCTTT

v_gene: TRBV7-9
len: 13
abundance: few
j_gene: TRBJ1-2
d_gene: TRBD1
CDR3aa: CASTTGGHYGYTF
CDR3nt: TGTGCCAGCACCACAGGGGGCCACTATGGCTACACCTTC

v_gene: TRBV12-3/TRBV12-4
len: 15
abundance: many
j_gene: TRBJ2-2
d_gene: TRBD2
CDR3aa: CASSPGLAGIGELFF
CDR3nt: TGTGCCAGCAGTCCGGGACTAGCGGGAATCGGGGAGCTGTTTTTT

v_gene: TRBV18
len: 17
abundance: few
j_gene: TRBJ2-7
d_gene: .
CDR3aa: CASSPFFTGAISYEQYF
CDR3nt: TGTGCCAGCTCACCTTTCTTTACGGGAGCCATCTCCTACGAGCAGTACTTC

v_gene: TRBV11-2
len: 14
abundance: few
j_gene: TRBJ1-2
d_gene: .
CDR3aa: CASSRGMLPYGYTF
CDR3nt: TGTGCCAGCAGCCGAGGGATGCTTCCCTATGGCTACACCTTC

v_gene: TRBV27
len: 15
abundance: few
j_gene: TRBJ2-6
d_gene: .
CDR3aa: CASSLSPAGPNVLTF
CDR3nt: TGTGCCAGCAGTTTATCCCCCGCGGGGCCCAACGTCCTGACTTTC

v_gene: TRBV9
len: 19
abundance: few
j_gene: TRBJ2-5
d_gene: TRBD2
CDR3aa: CASSSGRGVAGGLGETQYF
CDR3nt: TGTGCCAGCAGCTCAGGAAGGGGGGTAGCGGGAGGTCTTGGGGAGACCCAGTACTTC

v_gene: TRBV28
len: 16
abundance: many
j_gene: TRBJ2-2
d_gene: .
CDR3aa: CASSQEGRSNTGELFF
CDR3nt: TGTGCCAGCAGTCAGGAGGGTCGATCGAACACCGGGGAGCTGTTTTTT

v_gene: TRBV7-3
len: 16
abundance: .
j_gene: TRBJ2-3
d_gene: .
CDR3aa: CASSSSRWGPTDTQYF
CDR3nt: TGTGCCAGCAGCTCCTCACGGTGGGGTCCCACAGATACGCAGTATTTT

v_gene: TRBV7-9
len: 13
abundance: .
j_gene: TRBJ2-7
d_gene: .
CDR3aa: CASTTLLGYEQYF
CDR3nt: TGTGCCAGCACCACCCTACTGGGATACGAGCAGTACTTC

v_gene: TRBV11-2
len: 13
abundance: .
j_gene: TRBJ2-3
d_gene: .
CDR3aa: CASSSPTGDTQYF
CDR3nt: TGTGCCAGCAGCTCGCCAACAGGGGATACGCAGTATTTT

v_gene: TRBV2
len: 16
abundance: once
j_gene: TRBJ2-5
d_gene: TRBD2
CDR3aa: CASMRLAGGTQETQYF
CDR3nt: TGTGCCAGCATGCGGCTGGCGGGGGGGACCCAAGAGACCCAGTACTTC

v_gene: TRBV6-1
len: 15
abundance: .
j_gene: TRBJ1-5
d_gene: .
CDR3aa: CASSLQEWENQPQHF
CDR3nt: TGTGCCAGCAGTCTACAGGAGTGGGAAAATCAGCCCCAGCATTTT

v_gene: TRBV27
len: 12
abundance: .
j_gene: TRBJ1-5
d_gene: .
CDR3aa: CASGQNNQPQHF
CDR3nt: TGTGCCAGCGGACAGAACAATCAGCCCCAGCATTTT

v_gene: TRBV20-1
len: 13
abundance: few
j_gene: TRBJ2-7
d_gene: .
CDR3aa: CSARQGGTYEQYF
CDR3nt: TGCAGTGCCCGACAGGGAGGGACCTACGAACAGTACTTC

v_gene: TRBV28
len: 12
abundance: many
j_gene: TRBJ1-1
d_gene: .
CDR3aa: CASSPPTNEAFF
CDR3nt: TGTGCCAGCAGTCCCCCGACGAATGAAGCTTTCTTT

v_gene: TRBV4-1
len: 15
abundance: .
j_gene: TRBJ2-7
d_gene: .
CDR3aa: CASSPFIQGSYEQYF
CDR3nt: TGCGCCAGCAGCCCGTTCATACAGGGTTCCTACGAGCAGTACTTC

v_gene: TRBV7-2
len: 13
abundance: many
j_gene: TRBJ2-5
d_gene: .
CDR3aa: CASSGHYQETQYF
CDR3nt: TGTGCCAGCAGCGGACACTACCAAGAGACCCAGTACTTC

v_gene: TRBV30
len: 12
abundance: many
j_gene: TRBJ2-7
d_gene: .
CDR3aa: CAWSVTGYEQYF
CDR3nt: TGTGCCTGGAGTGTGACCGGCTACGAGCAGTACTTC

v_gene: TRBV6-1
len: 18
abundance: many
j_gene: TRBJ2-7
d_gene: .
CDR3aa: CASSYLPKTASLSYEQYF
CDR3nt: TGTGCCAGCAGCTACCTACCCAAAACAGCCAGTTTATCCTACGAGCAGTACTTC

v_gene: TRBV20-1
len: 15
abundance: few
j_gene: TRBJ2-7
d_gene: TRBD2
CDR3aa: CSAMSGRSFTYEQYF
CDR3nt: TGCAGTGCTATGAGCGGGAGAAGCTTTACATACGAGCAGTACTTC

v_gene: TRBV7-2
len: 15
abundance: many
j_gene: TRBJ2-7
d_gene: .
CDR3aa: CASSLVGRNSYEQYF
CDR3nt: TGTGCCAGCAGCTTAGTTGGCAGGAATTCCTACGAGCAGTACTTC

v_gene: TRBV2
len: 12
abundance: many
j_gene: TRBJ1-2
d_gene: .
CDR3aa: CASSAFNYGYTF
CDR3nt: TGTGCCAGCAGTGCTTTTAACTATGGCTACACCTTC

v_gene: TRBV3-1
len: 16
abundance: .
j_gene: TRBJ1-4
d_gene: TRBD1
CDR3aa: CASSQPTGGGYEKLFF
CDR3nt: TGTGCCAGCAGCCAACCAACAGGGGGCGGGTATGAAAAACTGTTTTTT

v_gene: TRBV5-1
len: 14
abundance: .
j_gene: TRBJ1-2
d_gene: .
CDR3aa: CASSLYVQEDGYTF
CDR3nt: TGCGCCAGCAGCTTGTATGTTCAGGAGGATGGCTACACCTTC